This T cell receptor beta chain was identified during a study of blood T cell repertoires in COVID-19. Looking at the study overall: PBMCs, B-cell-depleted T cells, or T cells provided the cDNA or gDNA that made up the material.

Original handling: Nucleated cell counts were estimated from reference gene primer amplification. Sequencing used immunoSEQ multiplex PCR; TCRdb keeps in-frame clones, though not all of them. The V and J calls and the clone size are those of that table, but D and trimming were determined from the DNA. The data show about 130,000 clones, with around 82% seen just once and 9.5% to 15% held by the top ten. V was cut by 8 bases and J by 3 bases, with 13 bases left in between. Germline CDR1 is SGHAT and CDR2 is FQDESV (reference sequence). The length of the CDR3 is 13 residues. The V and J genes are TRBV11-1 and TRBJ1-1; maybe TRBD1 (6 bases). Sequenced material: peripheral blood. This clonotype originated in a woman aged 25 to 39 who had recovered from COVID-19. The CDR3 is CASGGGGYTEAFF. CDR3 DNA sequence: TGTGCCAGCGGAGGGGGGGGATACACTGAAGCTTTCTTT.